This TCR beta chain was found in a study of CD8 T cells in ankylosing spondylitis. General study results and limits: A TCR beta motif of about eight highly homologous variants seemed to mark ankylosing spondylitis blood. Matched ankylosing spondylitis synovial fluid reportedly contained a significantly enriched population of disease-linked clones. Earlier authors reported some of these motif variants in reactive arthritis synovial fluid and blood. Relatively rare in peripheral blood, disease-linked clones were also CD8+.

Trimming took 4 bases from V and 1 from J, leaving 18 bases between them. Germline V gene data show CDR1 as LGHNA and CDR2 as YSLEER. The CDR3 runs to 17 residues. About this clonotype: Its antigen remains unidentified.

A quantitative 5'-RACE method, one with molecular barcodes, was used to make TCR beta libraries. TCRdb itself ran the 5' RACE reads through MiXCR, one entry per CDR3 protein. This table holds about 330,000 distinct CDR3 sequences, around 7.6% found once. The receptor's source is a male donor with ankylosing spondylitis. The chain links TRBV4-3 to TRBJ2-3; D is perhaps TRBD1 or TRBD2 (5 bases each). The sequenced sample was blood, either unsorted or a sorted T cell fraction (not recorded which). The chain's CDR3 is CASSLLRGGRRTDTQYF. Here the CDR3 DNA reads TGCGCCAGCAGCCTTCTGAGGGGTGGGCGGCGCACAGATACGCAGTATTTT.